The 9 T cell receptor beta chains in this list originate from one sample, sequenced in a study of Ad26.COV2.S vaccination and SARS-CoV-2 variants. Method: immunoSEQ multiplex PCR; TCRdb's copy keeps in-frame clones and lacks some. The sample lists about 350,000 clones; roughly 89% were seen once. Treatment meaning: 19 received Ad26.COV2.S at low or high dose, single or two shots; 5 received placebo; per-sample allocation not given. The samples date from day 63 after the first vaccine or placebo injection. Sequencing was performed on peripheral blood, taken in a trial of Ad26.COV2.S vaccine versus placebo. Source of these receptors: a person between 18 and 60 years old who received the Ad26.COV2.S COVID-19 vaccine or a placebo.

This clone has more than one count but fewer than ten. The CDR3 DNA reads as TGTGCCAGTAGTATCCGGCCGGGGACTGAAGCTTTCTTT. Its protein product is CASSIRPGTEAFF. This rearrangement joins TRBV19 to TRBJ1-1; D uncertain. V was pared by 3 bases and J by 5 bases, with 10 bases between. Germline V gene lookup returns CDR1 LNHDA and CDR2 SQIVND (reference sequence). This CDR3 has 13 residues.

This chain links TRBV19 with TRBJ1-5, with 10 bases aligning to TRBD1. Germline loops: CDR1 LNHDA, CDR2 SQIVND (reference sequence). The V gene end was trimmed by 5 bases and the J gene end by 0 bases; junction bases not matched to a gene: 7. This CDR3 spans 17 amino acids. DNA for the CDR3: TGTGCCAGTAGTCCAGGGACAGGGGACTATAGCAATCAGCCCCAGCATTTT. This gives the protein CASSPGTGDYSNQPQHF.

V gene TRBV14 combines with J gene TRBJ2-2, with D unresolved. V lost 1 base and J lost 6, with 6 bases in between. The CDR3 loop spans 13 amino acids. Germline V gene lookup returns CDR1 SGHDN and CDR2 FVKESK. CDR3 amino acids: CASSQARAGELFF. In DNA, the CDR3 is TGTGCCAGCAGCCAAGCTCGGGCCGGGGAGCTGTTTTTT.

The chain is built from TRBV13 and TRBJ1-1, with a possible D match to TRBD1 (6 bases). CDR3 length: 14 amino acids. V lost 5 bases, J lost 1 base, and 11 bases lay in between. Germline CDR1 reads PRHDT; CDR2 reads FYEKMQ (reference sequence). CDR3 coding DNA: TGTGCCAGCAGCCCCGCGGGACAGAACACTGAAGCTTTCTTT. Its translation: CASSPAGQNTEAFF.

Remarks on this clone: No DNA is shown, since the ends of the CDR3 on it are uncertain; the CDR3 is the one TCRdb lists. V and J are TRBV19 and TRBJ1-6; the table's D gene call, TRBD1, was not cross checked with the DNA. The CDR3 length is 14 residues, termini included. Germline V lookup: CDR1 LNHDA, CDR2 SQIVND (reference sequence). CDR3 amino acids: CASTSDRVNSPLHF.

V and J are TRBV2 and TRBJ2-7; D not resolved. There are 16 residues in the CDR3. The germline V gene has CDR1 SNHLY and CDR2 FYNNEI. V lost 1 base to trimming and J lost 0 bases, with 13 bases between them. The CDR3 DNA follows: TGTGCCAGCAGTGAAGGAGACTGGAAAAGCTCCTACGAGCAGTACTTC. Its translation: CASSEGDWKSSYEQYF.

For this clone: The same CDR3 can be traced to other DNA sequences in this sample. The chain employs TRBV2 and TRBJ1-2; D is unresolved. CDR1 SNHLY and CDR2 FYNNEI come from the germline V gene. The V and J ends lost 6 bases and 2 bases respectively, with 4 bases between them. The CDR3 totals 11 residues. CDR3 in DNA: TGTGCCAGCAGCGCCAACTATGGCTACACCTTC. Translated, it gives CASSANYGYTF.

CDR3 in amino acids: CASSEPAGGVSETQYF. CDR3 coding DNA: TGCGCCAGCAGTGAACCCGCGGGGGGGGTGTCAGAGACCCAGTACTTC. This chain uses TRBV5-1 with TRBJ2-5, with TRBD2 matching 9 bases. The CDR3 spans 16 residues. V lost 5 bases, J lost 4 bases, and 12 bases stayed unmatched. The germline gives CDR1 SGHRS, CDR2 YFSETQ.

The rearrangement links TRBV28 to TRBJ1-5; TRBD1 agrees at 7 bases. The ends lost 4 bases at V and 0 bases at J; junction bases unmatched: 9. CDR1 MDHEN and CDR2 SYDVKM come from the germline V gene. The CDR3 is made up of 17 amino acids. The DNA of the CDR3 is TGTGCCAGCAGTTATCCCGGGACAGAGCATAGCAATCAGCCCCAGCATTTT. Protein sequence: CASSYPGTEHSNQPQHF.